This paragraph covers one T cell receptor (beta chain) sequence. Its specificity is not known. A J-beta primer mix and a sample-barcoded 5' primer were used in a second PCR of roughly 7 to 12 cycles. Every cDNA was tagged by a template-switch adaptor with 12 random nucleotides. TCRdb itself ran the 5' RACE reads through MiXCR, one entry per CDR3 protein. The sample holds 550,000 to 800,000 distinct CDR3 sequences, 20% to 25% seen once. Whenever a sample was processed, at least 6 million PBMCs were isolated. The entry originates in a study of blood T cells in healthy people across ages. Regarding the study as a whole: A roughly linear age-dependent decrease characterized TCR beta diversity per million T cells.

V was shortened by 3 bases and J by 6 bases, with 15 bases between the two germline ends. This CDR3 contains 14 residues. Per the germline V gene, CDR1 is DFQATT and CDR2 is SNEGSKA (reference sequence). Sequencing was done on a sample of blood. The V call is TRBV20-1, the J call TRBJ2-1; D is tentatively TRBD1 or TRBD2 (5 bases each). The sequence was obtained from a man aged 65-85 years in good health. The CDR3 sequence: CSASRDPASNEQFF. The CDR3 bases are TGCAGTGCTAGCCGGGACCCCGCATCCAATGAGCAGTTCTTC.